A single sample gave rise to the 8 T cell receptor beta chains below, sequenced in a study of CD8 T cells in Susac syndrome. Random-hexamer reverse transcription was applied to 0.5 to 1 ug RNA. Using its own MiXCR run on the immunoSEQ multiplex PCR reads, TCRdb lists one record per CDR3 protein. The table includes 150,000 to 200,000 distinct CDR3 sequences, around 92% detected once. The sequencing input was CD4+ T cells from PBMCs. These TCRs come from a human donor in good health.

This chain joins TRBV2 and TRBJ1-1; the D is unclear. Trimming cost V 3 bases and J 1 base, with 18 bases left between them. Germline assignment: CDR1 SNHLY and CDR2 FYNNEI. The CDR3 is 17 residues long. The CDR3 here is CASSEKGLWPGNTEAFF. In nucleotides, the CDR3 is TGTGCCAGCAGTGAGAAAGGGCTCTGGCCTGGGAACACTGAAGCTTTCTTT. The variable domain in full, with the rest retrieved from reference TRBV2 and TRBJ1-1, is EPEVTQTPSHQVTQMGQEVILRCVPISNHLYFYWYRQILGQKVEFLVSFYNNEISEKSEIFDDQFSVERPDGSNFTLKIRSTKLEDSAMYFCASSEKGLWPGNTEAFFGQGTRLTVV.

This clonotype was seen only once. The rearrangement uses TRBV5-4 and TRBJ2-2; TRBD2 might be the D (6 bases). CDR1 and CDR2 from the germline V gene are SGHNT and YYREEE (reference sequence). CDR3 length equals 18 residues. Trimming removed 4 bases from V and 0 bases from J, with 19 bases in between. The CDR3 bases are TGTGCCAGCAGCGCGGTGGGAGGTAGCGGCACGAACACCGGGGAGCTGTTTTTT. It yields the protein CASSAVGGSGTNTGELFF.

This clonotype appeared a single time. This CDR3 reads CSVEYNEQFF. The CDR3 DNA follows: TGCAGCGTTGAGTACAATGAGCAGTTCTTC. The gene calls are TRBV29-1 and TRBJ2-1; no clear D. Germline CDR1 and CDR2: SQVTM and ANQGSEA. V was cut by 3 bases and J by 4 bases, with 1 base left in between. CDR3 length: 10 amino acids.

The V and J genes are TRBV10-3 and TRBJ1-1; D possibly corresponds to TRBD1 (6 bases). This CDR3 is built from 13 residues. Germline CDR1 reads ENHRY; CDR2 reads SYGVKD. Trimming took 9 bases from V and 0 from J, leaving 11 bases between them. CDR3 amino acids: CAILQGMNTEAFF. In nucleotides, the CDR3 is TGTGCCATTCTCCAGGGGATGAACACTGAAGCTTTCTTT.

This clonotype appeared a single time. The gene calls are TRBV6-5 and TRBJ2-7; perhaps TRBD1 as D (7 bases). CDR1 MNHEY and CDR2 SVGAGI come from the germline V gene. The ends were cut back, 0 bases at V and 1 base at J, with 10 bases in the middle. The CDR3 loop spans 15 amino acids. Here the CDR3 reads CASSYSAGQSYEQYF. In DNA form, the CDR3 reads TGTGCCAGCAGTTACTCGGCGGGACAGTCCTACGAGCAGTACTTC.

The rearrangement uses TRBV2 and TRBJ2-2; D is undetermined. CDR1 is SNHLY, CDR2 FYNNEI, per germline. The CDR3 is 13 residues long. The V and J ends lost 5 bases and 5 bases respectively, with 9 bases between them. CDR3 DNA: TGTGCCAGCAGTAACACCGGAACCGGGGAGCTGTTTTTT. Protein sequence: CASSNTGTGELFF.

This clonotype was detected once. The rearrangement links TRBV29-1 to TRBJ2-3, with 7 bases identical to TRBD2. V was pared by 4 bases and J by 2 bases, with 9 bases of the junction left unmatched. Germline CDR1 is SQVTM and CDR2 is ANQGSEA. There are 15 residues in the CDR3. This CDR3 reads CSVAKLASTTDTQYF. CDR3 in DNA: TGCAGCGTTGCAAAACTAGCGAGTACCACAGATACGCAGTATTTT.

With respect to this clonotype: A junction end diverges from the germline sequence, so it may reflect a read error. This chain uses TRBV27 with TRBJ2-1; 7 positions agree with TRBD2. The CDR3 runs 13 residues. Per germline, CDR1 MNHEY and CDR2 SMNVEV (reference sequence). CDR3 bases: TGTGCCAGCAGTACGGGACTATCCAATGAGCAGCTCTTC. It specifies CASSTGLSNEQLF.